Listed below are T cell receptor beta chains from one sample, sequenced in a study of blood T cell repertoires in COVID-19. Method: immunoSEQ multiplex PCR; TCRdb's copy keeps in-frame clones and lacks some. The data contain a few hundred thousand clones, approximately 83% of them singletons. The sequenced sample was PBMCs or T cells enriched from blood (not recorded which). The receptor source for this set is a woman under 40 who had recovered from COVID-19. The CDR3 runs from the conserved cysteine through the conserved F or W. Fields, in order: CDR3 protein, CDR3 DNA, D gene, V gene, J gene, clone size. The D gene is left open where the match is weak. Part of the rows lack a size; the others show once, few, many or a class for expanded clones.

cdr3_aa: CASRRQGGQQPQHF
cdr3_nt: TGTGCCAGTAGAAGACAGGGGGGGCAGCAGCCCCAGCATTTT
d_call: TRBD1
v_call: TRBV19
j_call: TRBJ1-5
clone_size: NA

cdr3_aa: CASSEARTGRRNQPQHF
cdr3_nt: TGTGCCAGCAGTGAAGCGCGAACAGGCCGCCGCAATCAGCCCCAGCATTTT
d_call: NA
v_call: TRBV2
j_call: TRBJ1-5
clone_size: NA

cdr3_aa: CGRQTGSSYNSPLHF
cdr3_nt: TGCGGGAGGCAGACTGGGAGCTCCTATAATTCACCCCTCCACTTT
d_call: NA
v_call: TRBV10-2
j_call: TRBJ1-6
clone_size: NA

cdr3_aa: CASRAGRRETQYF
cdr3_nt: TGTGCCAGCAGAGCGGGGAGGCGAGAGACCCAGTACTTC
d_call: TRBD2
v_call: TRBV28
j_call: TRBJ2-5
clone_size: once

cdr3_aa: CASSPSNSPLHF
cdr3_nt: TGTGCCAGCAGTCCGTCTAATTCACCCCTCCACTTT
d_call: NA
v_call: TRBV28
j_call: TRBJ1-6
clone_size: NA

cdr3_aa: CASSFLTGTGKNIQYF
cdr3_nt: TGTGCCAGCAGTTTCTTAACCGGGACAGGCAAAAACATTCAGTACTTC
d_call: TRBD1
v_call: TRBV28
j_call: TRBJ2-4
clone_size: NA

cdr3_aa: CASSWGQFQNIQYF
cdr3_nt: TGCGCCAGCAGCTGGGGACAGTTCCAAAACATTCAGTACTTC
d_call: TRBD1
v_call: TRBV5-1
j_call: TRBJ2-4
clone_size: NA

cdr3_aa: CASSFPGGATQYF
cdr3_nt: TGTGCCAGCAGCTTCCCCGGGGGGGCGACCCAGTACTTC
d_call: TRBD2
v_call: TRBV11-2
j_call: TRBJ2-5
clone_size: NA

cdr3_aa: CAISEVGSNEKLFF
cdr3_nt: TGTGCCATCAGTGAGGTGGGGAGTAATGAAAAACTGTTTTTT
d_call: NA
v_call: TRBV10-3
j_call: TRBJ1-4
clone_size: NA

cdr3_aa: CASNRDRGGDQPQHF
cdr3_nt: TGTGCCAGCAACCGGGACAGGGGGGGGGATCAGCCCCAGCATTTT
d_call: TRBD1
v_call: TRBV2
j_call: TRBJ1-5
clone_size: NA

cdr3_aa: CAWSGVTGELFF
cdr3_nt: TGTGCCTGGTCAGGGGTTACCGGGGAGCTGTTTTTT
d_call: NA
v_call: TRBV30
j_call: TRBJ2-2
clone_size: NA

cdr3_aa: CASSYSSRYTEAFF
cdr3_nt: TGTGCCAGCAGTTACTCGAGCAGGTACACTGAAGCTTTCTTT
d_call: NA
v_call: TRBV6-5
j_call: TRBJ1-1
clone_size: NA

cdr3_aa: CASKSAGTGGINEQFF
cdr3_nt: TGTGCCAGTAAAAGTGCCGGGACAGGGGGCATCAATGAGCAGTTCTTC
d_call: TRBD1
v_call: TRBV19
j_call: TRBJ2-1
clone_size: NA

cdr3_aa: CASSEAQDQETQYF
cdr3_nt: TGTGCCAGCAGTGAAGCTCAGGACCAAGAGACCCAGTACTTC
d_call: NA
v_call: TRBV6-1
j_call: TRBJ2-5
clone_size: NA

cdr3_aa: CASSQDRGDRGSFF
cdr3_nt: TGTGCCAGCAGCCAAGATAGAGGGGACAGGGGATCTTTCTTT
d_call: TRBD1
v_call: TRBV3-1/TRBV3-2
j_call: TRBJ1-1
clone_size: once

cdr3_aa: CATAGSERNEQFF
cdr3_nt: TGTGCCACCGCGGGTTCTGAACGCAATGAGCAGTTCTTC
d_call: NA
v_call: TRBV27
j_call: TRBJ2-1
clone_size: NA

cdr3_aa: CSVGGTSGGTDTQYF
cdr3_nt: TGCAGCGTTGGGGGGACTAGCGGGGGCACAGATACGCAGTATTTT
d_call: TRBD2
v_call: TRBV29-1
j_call: TRBJ2-3
clone_size: NA

cdr3_aa: CASSYSRGNYGYTF
cdr3_nt: TGTGCCAGCAGTTACTCTCGCGGGAACTATGGCTACACCTTC
d_call: NA
v_call: TRBV6-5
j_call: TRBJ1-2
clone_size: NA

cdr3_aa: CASSLLTSGYTTSYNEQFF
cdr3_nt: TGTGCCAGTAGCCTTCTGACTAGCGGTTATACCACCTCCTACAATGAGCAGTTCTTC
d_call: TRBD2
v_call: TRBV19
j_call: TRBJ2-1
clone_size: NA

cdr3_aa: CSVGPTGRTDRDYGYTF
cdr3_nt: TGCAGCGTCGGGCCTACCGGACGTACGGACAGGGACTATGGCTACACCTTC
d_call: TRBD1
v_call: TRBV29-1
j_call: TRBJ1-2
clone_size: NA

cdr3_aa: CASSLGPGYQETQYF
cdr3_nt: TGTGCCAGCAGCTTGGGTCCGGGGTACCAAGAGACCCAGTACTTC
d_call: NA
v_call: TRBV5-6
j_call: TRBJ2-5
clone_size: NA

cdr3_aa: CASSRDTQETQYF
cdr3_nt: TGTGCCAGCAGCAGGGACACCCAAGAGACCCAGTACTTC
d_call: NA
v_call: TRBV7-9
j_call: TRBJ2-5
clone_size: few

cdr3_aa: CASSSLRHRSGNTIYF
cdr3_nt: TGTGCCAGCAGCTCCTTGAGACACCGCTCTGGAAACACCATATATTTT
d_call: NA
v_call: TRBV13
j_call: TRBJ1-3
clone_size: few

cdr3_aa: CASSLIGRGPIFYGYTF
cdr3_nt: TGTGCCAGCAGCTTGATTGGCAGGGGGCCGATATTTTATGGCTACACCTTC
d_call: TRBD1
v_call: TRBV5-8
j_call: TRBJ1-2
clone_size: NA

cdr3_aa: CASSAGVETQYF
cdr3_nt: TGTGCCTCTTCCGCAGGGGTGGAGACCCAGTACTTC
d_call: NA
v_call: TRBV15
j_call: TRBJ2-5
clone_size: NA

cdr3_aa: CASNGQATNEKLFF
cdr3_nt: TGTGCCAGCAACGGACAAGCAACTAATGAAAAACTGTTTTTT
d_call: NA
v_call: TRBV6-6
j_call: TRBJ1-4
clone_size: NA

cdr3_aa: CASSITGRAVEQFF
cdr3_nt: TGTGCCAGTAGTATAACCGGGAGGGCCGTTGAGCAGTTCTTC
d_call: TRBD2
v_call: TRBV19
j_call: TRBJ2-1
clone_size: NA

cdr3_aa: CATSAHMNTEAFF
cdr3_nt: TGTGCCACCAGCGCTCACATGAACACTGAAGCTTTCTTT
d_call: NA
v_call: TRBV15
j_call: TRBJ1-1
clone_size: NA

cdr3_aa: CASSFWGQEDTDTQYF
cdr3_nt: TGTGCCAGCAGTTTCTGGGGGCAAGAAGACACAGATACGCAGTATTTT
d_call: NA
v_call: TRBV27
j_call: TRBJ2-3
clone_size: NA

cdr3_aa: CASSPDTSSYNEQFF
cdr3_nt: TGTGCCAGCAGCCCAGACACAAGCTCCTACAATGAGCAGTTCTTC
d_call: NA
v_call: TRBV9
j_call: TRBJ2-1
clone_size: NA

cdr3_aa: CASSYRDRGGYTF
cdr3_nt: TGTGCCAGCAGTTACCGAGACAGGGGTGGCTACACCTTC
d_call: TRBD1
v_call: TRBV6-5
j_call: TRBJ1-2
clone_size: NA

cdr3_aa: CASSPALAGDYEQYF
cdr3_nt: TGTGCCAGCAGCCCGGCTCTAGCGGGGGATTACGAGCAGTACTTC
d_call: TRBD2
v_call: TRBV7-9
j_call: TRBJ2-7
clone_size: NA

cdr3_aa: CSGKQGNTEAFF
cdr3_nt: TGCAGTGGGAAACAGGGGAACACTGAAGCTTTCTTT
d_call: NA
v_call: TRBV29-1
j_call: TRBJ1-1
clone_size: once